Here is one T cell receptor beta chain with its context. Antigen specificity is unknown. This specimen belongs to a study of cytomegalovirus exposure and HLA in healthy donors. Study-wide results and limits: According to reports, the classifier identified cytomegalovirus status with high specificity and sensitivity. Among TCR sequences, most were rare, though some public TCRs appeared in many donors. Researchers catalogued some 160 TCR beta chains as cytomegalovirus-associated.

Profiled with immunoSEQ multiplex PCR; TCRdb holds only in-frame clones, not every one. Among 200,000 or so clones listed, more than 75% were seen once. The study drew the donors from its approximately 110-subject validation cohort, separate from the roughly 700-subject first cohort. The CDR3 runs 14 residues. Trimming removed 6 bases from V and 1 base from J; junction bases left unmatched: 7. Germline V gene lookup returns CDR1 SQVTM and CDR2 ANQGSEA. Source material: PBMCs. The gene calls are TRBV29-1 and TRBJ2-5, with TRBD2 matching over 8 bases. This TCR derives from a man aged 18-30 years in good health and CMV-seropositive. Written as DNA, the CDR3 is TGCAGCGTCACTAGCGGCAACATCCAAGAGACCCAGTACTTC. It yields the protein CSVTSGNIQETQYF.